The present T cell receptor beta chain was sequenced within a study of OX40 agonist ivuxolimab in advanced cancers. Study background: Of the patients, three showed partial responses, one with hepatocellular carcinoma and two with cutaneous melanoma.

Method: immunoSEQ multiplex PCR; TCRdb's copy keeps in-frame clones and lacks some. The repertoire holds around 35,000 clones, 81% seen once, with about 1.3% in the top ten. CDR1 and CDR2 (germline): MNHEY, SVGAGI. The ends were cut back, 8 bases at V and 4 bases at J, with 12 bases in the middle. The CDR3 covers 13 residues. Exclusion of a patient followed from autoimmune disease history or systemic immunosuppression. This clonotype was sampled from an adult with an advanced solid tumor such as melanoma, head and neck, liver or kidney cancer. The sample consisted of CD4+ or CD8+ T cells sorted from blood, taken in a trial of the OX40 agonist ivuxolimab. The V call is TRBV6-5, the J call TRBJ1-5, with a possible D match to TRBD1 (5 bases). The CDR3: CASSAGTNQPQHF. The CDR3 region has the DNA TGTGCCAGCTCCGCAGGGACTAATCAGCCCCAGCATTTT.